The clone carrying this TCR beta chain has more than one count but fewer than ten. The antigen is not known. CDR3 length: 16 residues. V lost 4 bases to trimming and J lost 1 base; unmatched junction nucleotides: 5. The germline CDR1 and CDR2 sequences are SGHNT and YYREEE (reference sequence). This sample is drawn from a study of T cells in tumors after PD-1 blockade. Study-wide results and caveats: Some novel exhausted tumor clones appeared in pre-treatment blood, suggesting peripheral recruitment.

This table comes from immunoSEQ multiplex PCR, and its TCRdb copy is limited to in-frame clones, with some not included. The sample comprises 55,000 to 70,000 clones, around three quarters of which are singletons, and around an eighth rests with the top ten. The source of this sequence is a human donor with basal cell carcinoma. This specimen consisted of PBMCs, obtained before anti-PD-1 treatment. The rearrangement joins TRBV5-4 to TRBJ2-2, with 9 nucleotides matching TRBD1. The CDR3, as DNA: TGTGCCAGCAGCGTTCCGGGACAGGGGAACACCGGGGAGCTGTTTTTT. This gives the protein CASSVPGQGNTGELFF.